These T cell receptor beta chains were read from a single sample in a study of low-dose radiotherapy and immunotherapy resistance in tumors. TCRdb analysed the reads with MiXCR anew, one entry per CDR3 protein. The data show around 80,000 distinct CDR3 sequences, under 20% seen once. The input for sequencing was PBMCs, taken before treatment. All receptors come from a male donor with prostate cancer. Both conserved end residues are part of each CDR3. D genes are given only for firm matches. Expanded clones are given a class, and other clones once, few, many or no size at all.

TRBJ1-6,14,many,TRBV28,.,TGTGCCAGCAGTGACGGGGTATTGAATTCACCCCTCCACTTT,CASSDGVLNSPLHF
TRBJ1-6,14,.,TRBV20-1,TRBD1,TGCAGTGCTAGAGAGGGGACAGGGGATTCACCCCTCCACTTT,CSAREGTGDSPLHF
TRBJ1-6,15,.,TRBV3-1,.,TGTGCCAGCAGCCCCGGCACAGGCGGAGATTCACCCCTCCACTTT,CASSPGTGGDSPLHF
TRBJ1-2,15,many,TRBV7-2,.,TGTGCCAGCAGCTTAGGTCAGAAAAACTACTATGGCTACACCTTC,CASSLGQKNYYGYTF
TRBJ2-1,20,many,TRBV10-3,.,TGTGCCATCCAACCTGGCGCGGGTAGGGCTCCGGTCGGGAGCGGGAATGAGCAGTTCTTC,CAIQPGAGRAPVGSGNEQFF
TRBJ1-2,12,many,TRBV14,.,TGTGCCAGCAGCCAGGAAAGGGAGGGCTACACCTTC,CASSQEREGYTF
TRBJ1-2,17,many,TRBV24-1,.,TGTGCCACCAGTGATTCCGGGGGCGCAGGTGGTTACTATGGCTACACCTTC,CATSDSGGAGGYYGYTF
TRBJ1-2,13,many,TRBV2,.,TGTGCCAGCAGTGCAGAGGTTAACTATGGCTACACCTTC,CASSAEVNYGYTF
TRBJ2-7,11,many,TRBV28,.,TGTGCCAGCAGTTTTCAATACGAGCAGTACTTC,CASSFQYEQYF
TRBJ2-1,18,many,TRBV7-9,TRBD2,TGTGCCAGCAGCTTGGGTCTAGCGGGAGGGCCAGTCTACAATGAGCAGTTCTTC,CASSLGLAGGPVYNEQFF
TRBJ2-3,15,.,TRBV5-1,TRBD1,TGCGCCAGCAGCTTGGCCCTCCAGGGGGCAGATACGCAGTATTTT,CASSLALQGADTQYF
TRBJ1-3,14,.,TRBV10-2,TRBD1,TGCGCCAGCAGCCCGACAGGGATGAGAAACACCATATATTTT,CASSPTGMRNTIYF
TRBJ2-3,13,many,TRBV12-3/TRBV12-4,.,TGTGCCAGCAGTTTAGGGGGGGCAGTTTCGCAGTATTTT,CASSLGGAVSQYF
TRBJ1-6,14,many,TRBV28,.,TGTGCCAGCAAAGCCGGGACGGAGTATTCACCCCTCCACTTT,CASKAGTEYSPLHF
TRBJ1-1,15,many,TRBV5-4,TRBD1,TGTGCCAGCAGCCCGCGGACAGGGATGGGCACTGAAGCTTTCTTT,CASSPRTGMGTEAFF
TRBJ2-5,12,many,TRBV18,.,TGTGCCAGCTCACCATCGGAGGAGACCCAGTACTTC,CASSPSEETQYF
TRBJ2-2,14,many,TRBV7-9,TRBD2,TGTGCCAGCGGGGGGGTGCTACGCACCGGGGAGCTGTTTTTT,CASGGVLRTGELFF
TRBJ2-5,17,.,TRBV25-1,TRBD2,TGTGCCAGCAGTGACCCCAGACTAGCGGGGGGCCAAGAGACCCAGTACTTC,CASSDPRLAGGQETQYF
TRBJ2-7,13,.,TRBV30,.,TGTGCCTGGAGTGTTTTTACCTACTACGAGCAGTACTTC,CAWSVFTYYEQYF
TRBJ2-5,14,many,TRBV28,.,TGTGCCAGCAGTTTAGGGCAGGGTTTGGAGACCCAGTACTTC,CASSLGQGLETQYF
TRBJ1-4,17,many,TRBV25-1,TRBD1,TGTGCCAGCAGTGAAGAAGACAGGGTAGGGGGTAGAGGGAAACTGTTTTTT,CASSEEDRVGGRGKLFF
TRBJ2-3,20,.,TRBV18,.,TGTGCCAGCTCACCTGGAAGCGGGTCAGCCCGCCTTCTGGACACAGATACGCAGTATTTT,CASSPGSGSARLLDTDTQYF
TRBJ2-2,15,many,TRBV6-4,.,TGTGCCAGCAGTCCCCTCGGGGCCAATACCGGGGAGCTGTTTTTT,CASSPLGANTGELFF
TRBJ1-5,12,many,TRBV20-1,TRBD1,TGCAGTGCAAAGACAGGGAGTCAGCCCCAGCATTTT,CSAKTGSQPQHF
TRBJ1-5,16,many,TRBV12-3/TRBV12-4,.,TGTGCCAGCAGAGTTTCCGGAGGGCTTAGCAATCAGCCCCAGCATTTT,CASRVSGGLSNQPQHF
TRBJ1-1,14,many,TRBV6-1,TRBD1,TGTGCCAGCAGCCAGGGGGTTTCGGGCACTGAAGCTTTCTTT,CASSQGVSGTEAFF
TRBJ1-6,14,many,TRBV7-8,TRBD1,TGTGCCAGCAGCCAGGGACAGGGTACTTCACCCCTCCACTTT,CASSQGQGTSPLHF
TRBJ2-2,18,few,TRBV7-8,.,.,CASSLALGQGLSGELFFF
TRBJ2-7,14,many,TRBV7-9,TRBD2,TGTGCCAGCAGCCACGGGACTAGCGGCGGGGAGCAGTACTTC,CASSHGTSGGEQYF
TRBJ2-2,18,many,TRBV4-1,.,TGCGCCAGCAGCCAAGATTCCCCAGGAGCGGGTAACACCGGGGAGCTGTTTTTT,CASSQDSPGAGNTGELFF
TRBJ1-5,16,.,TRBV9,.,TGTGCCAGCACTAACGTGGGACCGATTAGCAATCAGCTCCAGCATTTT,CASTNVGPISNQLQHF
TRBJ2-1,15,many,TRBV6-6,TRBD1,TGTGCCAGCAGTTTGGGTACAGGGGGCTACAATGAGCAGTTCTTC,CASSLGTGGYNEQFF
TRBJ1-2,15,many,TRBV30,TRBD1,TGTGCCTGGAAGACAGGGAGGTATGGGCTGAGCGGCTACACCTTC,CAWKTGRYGLSGYTF
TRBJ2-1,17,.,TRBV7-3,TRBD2,TGTGCCAGCTGCTTAGGGTTTGGCGGCGGGAGGATCAATGACCAGTTCTTC,CASCLGFGGGRINDQFF
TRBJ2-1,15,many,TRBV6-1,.,TGTGCCAGCAGTGAAGGGGCAGATAGGGCGGGATCGCTTTTCTTC,CASSEGADRAGSLFF
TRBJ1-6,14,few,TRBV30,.,TGTTCCTGGAGACCGGACAACAATAATTCACCCCTCCACTTT,CSWRPDNNNSPLHF
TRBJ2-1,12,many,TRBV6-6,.,TGTGCCAGCAGTTACGGGGCCTATGAGCAGTTCTTC,CASSYGAYEQFF